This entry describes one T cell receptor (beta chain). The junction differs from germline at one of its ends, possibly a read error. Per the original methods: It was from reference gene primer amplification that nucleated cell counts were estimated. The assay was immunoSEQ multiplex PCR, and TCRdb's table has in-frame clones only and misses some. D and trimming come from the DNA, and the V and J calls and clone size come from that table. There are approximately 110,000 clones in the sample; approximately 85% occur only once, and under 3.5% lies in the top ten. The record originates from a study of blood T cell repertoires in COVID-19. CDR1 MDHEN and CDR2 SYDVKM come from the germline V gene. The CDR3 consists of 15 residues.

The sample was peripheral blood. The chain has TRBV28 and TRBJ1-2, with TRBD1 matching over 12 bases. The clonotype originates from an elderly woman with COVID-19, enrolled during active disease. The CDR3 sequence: CAGSFGTGGVGGYTF. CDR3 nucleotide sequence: TGTGCCGGCAGTTTTGGGACAGGGGGCGTGGGTGGCTACACCTTC.